These 7 T cell receptor beta chains originate from one sample sequenced in a study of cytomegalovirus exposure and HLA in healthy donors (dated by TCRdb to about 2017). Libraries were constructed by the immunoSEQ multiplex PCR assay. The multiplex PCR relied on a mix of 60 forward primers for TCR Vbeta segments and 13 reverse primers for TCR Jbeta segments. This immuneACCESS table, as held by TCRdb, lists in-frame sequences with V and J called but not all clones. Of the missing ones, under half trace to an unresolved V gene in checked studies; the others have no known cause. The sample table holds under 150,000 clones, of which roughly 88% were seen once. The ten biggest clones cover 1.5% to 2% of the sample. Sequencing was performed on PBMCs. The source of these receptors is a boy aged 5-17 years in good health and CMV-seronegative.

The genes are TRBV19 and TRBJ2-3, with TRBD2 identical over 8 bases. Germline trimming cut 5 bases from V and 0 bases from J; bases unmatched to any gene: 16. Germline V gene data show CDR1 as LNHDA and CDR2 as SQIVND (reference sequence). This CDR3 comprises 19 residues. CDR3 DNA: TGTGCCAGTAGTCGGAAGAGTCTAGCGGGTATTTCTAGCACAGATACGCAGTATTTT. Protein product: CASSRKSLAGISSTDTQYF.

V and J are TRBV7-3 and TRBJ1-1, with 8 bases fitting TRBD1. The CDR3 is made up of 14 amino acids. CDR1 is SGHTA and CDR2 is FQGTGA in the germline V gene. The V and J ends lost 3 bases and 11 bases, in that order; junction bases with no gene match: 11. DNA for the CDR3: TGTGCCAGCAGCTTTTTGGGACAGGTTGAGTCGGCTTTCTTT. Amino acid sequence: CASSFLGQVESAFF.

The genes are TRBV4-3 and TRBJ1-4, with 12 bases aligning to TRBD1. Germline CDR1 LGHNA, CDR2 YSLEER. There are 15 residues in the CDR3. V was clipped by 1 base and J by 8 bases; unmatched bases: 2. The CDR3, as DNA: TGCGCCAGCAGCCAAGGGGGGACAGGGGGCGAAAAACTGTTTTTT. Protein sequence: CASSQGGTGGEKLFF.

The rearrangement joins TRBV25-1 to TRBJ1-3; a possible D gene is TRBD1 (5 bases). V gave up 3 bases and J gave up 4 bases, with 10 bases separating them. This CDR3 comprises 14 residues. CDR1 is MGHDK and CDR2 is SYGVNS in the germline V gene. The CDR3 region is CASSDRAGGNTIYF. The CDR3 coding sequence is TGTGCCAGCAGTGACAGGGCTGGAGGAAACACCATATATTTT.

The chain recombines TRBV4-3 with TRBJ2-1; D may be TRBD2 (5 bases). This CDR3 spans 16 amino acids. The V end was cut by 2 bases, the J end by 3 bases, with 14 bases between. Germline loops: CDR1 LGHNA, CDR2 YSLEER. CDR3 sequence: CASSQIRGMGYNEQFF. Here the CDR3 DNA reads TGCGCCAGCAGCCAAATTCGGGGAATGGGCTACAATGAGCAGTTCTTC.

This chain connects TRBV6-1 to TRBJ2-3, with 7 positions matching TRBD2. This CDR3 has 12 amino acids. Per germline, CDR1 MNHNS and CDR2 SASEGT. V shed 11 bases and J 5 bases; nucleotides not matched to a gene: 7. This CDR3 reads CASGEGIDTQYF. The CDR3 nucleotides are TGTGCCTCCGGGGAGGGCATAGATACGCAGTATTTT.

The rearrangement uses TRBV19 and TRBJ1-3; TRBD1 agrees at 8 bases. The CDR3 spans 15 residues. Trimming removed 5 bases from V and 5 bases from J; junction bases left unmatched: 8. Germline V gene sequence: CDR1 LNHDA, CDR2 SQIVND (reference sequence). CDR3 DNA sequence: TGTGCCAGTAGTGGACGTCAGGGGGCTAGAAACACCATATATTTT. This encodes CASSGRQGARNTIYF. Full variable domain (outside the CDR3, taken from reference TRBV19 and TRBJ1-3): DGGITQSPKYLFRKEGQNVTLSCEQNLNHDAMYWYRQDPGQGLRLIYYSQIVNDFQKGDIAEGYSVSREKKESFPLTVTSAQKNPTAFYLCASSGRQGARNTIYFGEGSWLTVV.